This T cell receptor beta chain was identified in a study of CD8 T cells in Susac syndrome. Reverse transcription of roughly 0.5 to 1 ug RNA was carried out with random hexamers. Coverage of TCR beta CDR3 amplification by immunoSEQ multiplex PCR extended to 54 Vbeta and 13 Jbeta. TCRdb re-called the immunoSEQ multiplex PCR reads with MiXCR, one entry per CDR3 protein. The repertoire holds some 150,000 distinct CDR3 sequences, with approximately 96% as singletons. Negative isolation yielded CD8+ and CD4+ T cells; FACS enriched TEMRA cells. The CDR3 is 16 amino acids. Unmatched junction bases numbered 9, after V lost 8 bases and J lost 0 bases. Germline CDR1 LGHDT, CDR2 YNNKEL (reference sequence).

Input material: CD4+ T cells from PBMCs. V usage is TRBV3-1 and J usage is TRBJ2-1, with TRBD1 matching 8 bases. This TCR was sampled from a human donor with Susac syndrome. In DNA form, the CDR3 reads TGTGCCAGCCGCCTCAGGACAGGGAGCTCCTACAATGAGCAGTTCTTC. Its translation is CASRLRTGSSYNEQFF.